What follows are 25 T cell receptor beta chains derived from one specimen sequenced in a study of T cells in Graves' hyperthyroidism and ophthalmopathy. Researchers amplified the TCR beta CDR3 regions from RNA transcripts. First-round RT-PCR targeting the TCR CDR3 was performed with the HTBI primer set. TCRdb recomputed calls from the multiplex PCR reads with MiXCR, one row per CDR3 protein. This table has hundreds of thousands of distinct CDR3 sequences, 20% appearing once. The sequencing input was blood. Source of these receptors: a man between 40 and 49 years old with Graves' ophthalmopathy.

The table lists this clonotype with many counts. This chain uses TRBV3-1 with TRBJ1-1, with D unresolved. CDR1 and CDR2 from the germline V gene are LGHDT and YNNKEL (reference sequence). Trimming stripped 3 bases from V and 5 bases from J, with 13 bases between. This CDR3 has 14 residues. The CDR3 sequence is CASSQPGLRTEAFF. CDR3 DNA: TGTGCCAGCAGCCAGCCTGGCCTTAGGACTGAAGCTTTCTTT.

The chain employs TRBV5-5 and TRBJ2-7, with D perhaps TRBD1 or TRBD2 (5 bases each). Germline V gives CDR1 SGHKS, CDR2 YYEKEE (reference sequence). This CDR3 region has 18 residues. The germline V and J ends were trimmed by 2 bases and 5 bases, with 26 bases remaining between them. The CDR3 here is CASSFGAGHLNSRDEQYF. CDR3 sequence (DNA): TGTGCCAGCAGCTTCGGGGCCGGACACCTCAACTCTCGGGACGAGCAGTACTTC.

This clonotype was seen repeatedly, ten times or more. The rearrangement links TRBV20-1 to TRBJ2-3; 9 bases line up with TRBD1. The CDR3 covers 13 residues. Germline CDR1 is DFQATT and CDR2 is SNEGSKA (reference sequence). The V and J ends lost 6 bases and 8 bases, in that order; junction bases with no gene match: 9. CDR3 protein: CSAEQGASGTQYF. The CDR3 region has the DNA TGCAGTGCCGAACAGGGGGCTTCGGGTACGCAGTATTTT.

The sample holds many counts of this clonotype. The chain couples TRBV30 to TRBJ2-7, with unresolved D. V gave up 1 base and J gave up 7 bases, with 14 bases separating them. The CDR3 contains 13 residues. Germline CDR1 GTSNPN, CDR2 SVGIG (reference sequence). The DNA of the CDR3 is TGTGCCTGGAGTGCCCAAATTGGTAGAGAGCAGTACTTC. It specifies CAWSAQIGREQYF.

The CDR3 loop is CASRTGDRGLYEQFF. DNA for the CDR3: TGTGCCAGTAGGACGGGGGACAGGGGGCTCTATGAGCAGTTCTTC. The chain links TRBV19 to TRBJ2-1, with 12 bases identical to TRBD1. V was clipped by 6 bases and J by 8 bases; unmatched bases: 8. Germline CDR1 reads LNHDA; CDR2 reads SQIVND (reference sequence). This CDR3 is 15 amino acids long.

This clonotype was detected many times. This chain links TRBV5-1 with TRBJ2-3; D gene uncertain. The CDR3 has 12 amino acids. Trimming stripped 9 bases from V and 2 bases from J, with 10 bases between. Germline assignment: CDR1 SGHRS and CDR2 YFSETQ. The CDR3 DNA reads as TGCGCCACCTCCGGTGACACAGATACGCAGTATTTT. The encoded protein is CATSGDTDTQYF.

This clonotype turned up a few times. The gene calls are TRBV5-1 and TRBJ2-5, with 13 bases lining up with TRBD2. CDR1 SGHRS and CDR2 YFSETQ come from the germline V gene. The CDR3 extends over 16 amino acids. The J segment lost 3 bases and the V segment lost 2 bases, leaving 4 bases of the junction unmatched. The CDR3 DNA sequence: TGCGCCAGCAGCTTCGGGACTAGCGGGATCGAAGAGACCCAGTACTTC. Translating gives CASSFGTSGIEETQYF.

The J gene is TRBJ1-2, the V gene TRBV20-1, with D possibly being TRBD1 (6 bases). This CDR3 has 12 amino acids. Trimming pared 5 bases from V and 4 bases from J, leaving 11 bases between. The germline gives CDR1 DFQATT, CDR2 SNEGSKA (reference sequence). The CDR3 reads CSAHLRGYGYTF. CDR3 nucleotides: TGCAGTGCTCACCTCAGGGGCTATGGCTACACCTTC.

Remarks on this clonotype: This may come from a read error, since a much larger clone is one base off. A read error is likely, as this CDR3 ends without the conserved phenylalanine or tryptophan. The chain couples TRBV2 to TRBJ2-5; D uncertain. V lost 8 bases, J lost 3 bases, and 7 bases lay in between. Germline V lookup: CDR1 SNHLY, CDR2 FYNNEI. The CDR3 consists of 11 residues. Here the CDR3 DNA reads TGTGCCAGCCTTAGAAAAGAGACCCAGTACCTC. Amino acid sequence: CASLRKETQYL.

The J gene is TRBJ2-1, the V gene TRBV13, with 12 bases aligning to TRBD2. The germline CDR1 and CDR2 sequences are PRHDT and FYEKMQ (reference sequence). V was clipped by 3 bases and J by 7 bases; unmatched bases: 7. CDR3 length equals 16 residues. The CDR3 region has the DNA TGTGCCAGCAGCTTCAAGACTAGCGGGAGAGAAAATGAGCAGTTCTTC. As protein: CASSFKTSGRENEQFF.

At least ten counts were recorded for this clonotype. V usage is TRBV20-1 and J usage is TRBJ1-2; the D gene is possibly TRBD1 (5 bases). The CDR3 has 15 amino acids. Germline V gene data show CDR1 as DFQATT and CDR2 as SNEGSKA (reference sequence). V was cut by 6 bases and J by 2 bases, with 19 bases left in between. Here the CDR3 reads CSATKQGGENYGYTF. CDR3 nucleotide sequence: TGCAGTGCAACAAAGCAGGGAGGTGAAAACTATGGCTACACCTTC.

This clonotype has just a few counts. The chain carries TRBV6-5 and TRBJ2-5, with no clear D. CDR1 MNHEY and CDR2 SVGAGI come from the germline V gene. V was trimmed by 0 bases and J by 9 bases, leaving 8 bases between them. The CDR3 is made up of 12 amino acids. CDR3: CASSYSTQAQYF. The CDR3 DNA reads as TGTGCCAGCAGTTACTCGACCCAGGCCCAGTACTTC.

V gene TRBV10-3 combines with J gene TRBJ2-2; D remains ambiguous. Trimming cost V 7 bases and J 1 base, with 10 bases left between them. In germline, CDR1 is ENHRY, CDR2 SYGVKD. The length of the CDR3 is 14 residues. Written as DNA, the CDR3 is TGTGCCATCATGCCGACGGGGAACACCGGGGAGCTGTTTTTT. Translated: CAIMPTGNTGELFF.

The table lists this clonotype with many counts. V and J are TRBV2 and TRBJ1-1; D ambiguous. Germline V lookup: CDR1 SNHLY, CDR2 FYNNEI. Trimming took 7 bases from V and 6 from J, leaving 6 bases between them. There are 10 residues in the CDR3. Here the CDR3 DNA reads TGTGCCAGCAAGGTCTCTGAAGCTTTCTTT. Encoded protein: CASKVSEAFF.

This clonotype was picked up a small number of times. The CDR3 is CASSQVPNEQFF. The CDR3, as DNA: TGTGCCAGCAGCCAAGTTCCCAATGAGCAGTTCTTC. The chain recombines TRBV4-2 with TRBJ2-1; no clear D. The V and J ends lost 1 base and 6 bases respectively, with 4 bases between them. From germline, CDR1 is LGHNA and CDR2 YNFKEQ. The CDR3 loop spans 12 amino acids.

The chain has TRBV4-2 and TRBJ2-2; D unclear. Between the trimmed V and J ends, which lost 4 bases and 3 bases, there was a span of 9 bases. Germline lookup yields CDR1 LGHNA and CDR2 YNFKEQ. This CDR3 region has 14 residues. The CDR3 coding sequence is TGTGCCAGCAGCCGGCGTGACTACACCGGGGAGCTGTTTTTT. It specifies CASSRRDYTGELFF.

In its sample, this clonotype was seen a few times. CDR3 DNA: TGTGCCAGCTCACCCGGGACAGGGCACTCCTACGAGCAGTACTTC. It encodes CASSPGTGHSYEQYF. The rearrangement uses TRBV18 and TRBJ2-7; the match to TRBD1 covers 9 bases. The V and J ends lost 3 bases and 0 bases, in that order; junction bases with no gene match: 3. The CDR3 contains 15 residues. Germline V gives CDR1 KGHSH, CDR2 LQKENI. Based on the CDR3 plus reference TRBV18 and TRBJ2-7, the full variable domain is NAGVMQNPRHLVRRRGQEARLRCSPMKGHSHVYWYRQLPEEGLKFMVYLQKENIIDESGMPKERFSAEFPKEGPSILRIQQVVRGDSAAYFCASSPGTGHSYEQYFGPGTRLTVT.

The CDR3 spells CASTLGGLKGYTF. In DNA, the CDR3 is TGTGCCAGCACCCTAGGGGGCCTGAAGGGCTACACCTTC. V gene TRBV6-1 combines with J gene TRBJ1-2; 7 positions match TRBD1. The junction had 10 bases not matched to a gene; V was cut back by 7 bases and J by 8 bases. Germline V gene sequence: CDR1 MNHNS, CDR2 SASEGT. There are 13 residues in the CDR3.

The chain combines TRBV6-1 with TRBJ2-1; the match to TRBD1 covers 9 bases. The V gene's germline CDR1 is MNHNS and CDR2 SASEGT. The trim removed 5 bases at V and 5 bases at J, leaving 7 bases unmatched. The CDR3 contains 15 residues. CDR3 DNA: TGTGCCAGCAGTATACGGACAGGGGAGCACAATGAGCAGTTCTTC. Translated, it gives CASSIRTGEHNEQFF.

This clonotype was counted many times. The chain has TRBV2 and TRBJ2-5; D gene uncertain. Trimming left V 4 bases short and J 3 bases short, with 9 bases between. CDR3 length equals 13 residues. CDR1 is SNHLY, CDR2 FYNNEI, per germline. CDR3 nucleotide sequence: TGTGCCAGCAGTGTCCCGGCCAAAGAGACCCAGTACTTC. Its protein is CASSVPAKETQYF.

This clonotype was counted many times. This rearrangement joins TRBV11-2 to TRBJ1-1; 7 bases line up with TRBD1. Trimming cost V 2 bases and J 3 bases; bases outside gene matches: 9. CDR1 and CDR2 from the germline V gene are SGHAT and FQNNGV. The CDR3 totals 16 residues. CDR3 region: CASSLSEQGTDTEAFF. The DNA of the CDR3 is TGTGCCAGCAGCTTATCCGAGCAAGGGACAGACACTGAAGCTTTCTTT.

This clonotype has only a few counts. This sequence may be a read error, since a much larger clone differs from it by one base. The chain joins TRBV7-8 to TRBJ2-3; TRBD2 aligns across 8 bases. In germline, CDR1 is SGHVS, CDR2 FQNEAQ. Trimming at V came to 4 bases and at J to 4 bases, leaving 10 bases not matched to a gene. This CDR3 contains 16 residues. CDR3 region: CASSYVAGKGADTQYF. The CDR3 DNA reads TGTGCCAGCAGCTACGTAGCGGGAAAGGGTGCAGATACGCAGTATTTT.

This clonotype showed up many times. The chain is built from TRBV7-2 and TRBJ2-2; 12 nucleotides align to TRBD1. The germline V gene has CDR1 SGHTA and CDR2 FQGNSA. J lost 3 bases, V lost 5 bases, and 16 bases had no gene match. The CDR3 runs to 20 residues. The CDR3 is CASSAGGGQGARGDTGELFF. The CDR3 DNA follows: TGTGCCAGCAGCGCCGGGGGGGGACAGGGGGCTAGAGGAGACACCGGGGAGCTGTTTTTT.

This clonotype came up a few times. This sequence joins TRBV14 and TRBJ2-7; possibly TRBD2 for D (5 bases). The V end was cut by 1 base, the J end by 6 bases, with 10 bases between. The CDR3 is 13 amino acids. CDR1 and CDR2 from the germline V gene are SGHDN and FVKESK. As DNA, the CDR3 is TGTGCCAGCAGCCAAGGGGCGAGGGTCGAGCAGTACTTC. Amino acids: CASSQGARVEQYF.

V usage is TRBV11-2 and J usage is TRBJ2-3, with 11 positions matching TRBD2. The junction had 9 bases not matched to a gene; V was cut back by 5 bases and J by 8 bases. Germline CDR1 is SGHAT and CDR2 is FQNNGV. CDR3 size: 15 residues. CDR3 coding DNA: TGTGCCAGCAGCCTTAGCGGGGGGGCCCCGGGTACGCAGTATTTT. Amino acid sequence: CASSLSGGAPGTQYF.